This T cell receptor beta chain was recovered during a study of neurological immune-mediated disorders. Broader study findings: Neither clinical nor MRI features were found to be associated with the multiple sclerosis repertoire cluster.

Time point described: longitudinal time-point 2. Synthesis of cDNA was accomplished via 5'RACE employing 10-nucleotide random UMIs. One entry per CDR3 protein results from TCRdb running MiXCR on the 5' RACE reads. Of about 80,000 distinct CDR3 sequences detected, about 5% appear once; the ten largest clones hold approximately 8%. Between the trimmed V and J ends, which lost 8 bases and 7 bases, there was a span of 14 bases. Germline CDR1 and CDR2: ENHRY and SYGVKD. The CDR3 is 12 residues long. This clonotype was counted at least ten times. What it binds is unknown. The sequenced sample was PBMCs. The chain has TRBV10-3 and TRBJ1-1; possibly TRBD1 for D (5 bases). This clonotype was sampled from a woman aged 55-69 years with multiple sclerosis. CDR3 protein: CAIAAPGDEAFF. DNA of the CDR3: TGTGCCATCGCGGCGCCGGGGGATGAAGCTTTCTTT.